This T cell receptor beta chain was retrieved from a study of cytomegalovirus exposure and HLA in healthy donors. At the level of the study: Sequencing of about 179 million T cells in an earlier analysis found roughly 120 million unique TCR beta sequences.

This CDR3 region has 17 residues. Germline V gene data show CDR1 as SGHAT and CDR2 as FQNNGV. The ends lost 0 bases at V and 0 bases at J; junction bases unmatched: 8. The PCR was carried out with 60 Vbeta primers and 13 Jbeta primers. Assay: immunoSEQ multiplex PCR; the TCRdb copy retains only in-frame clones and omits some. The data contain around 200,000 clones, about 88% of them singletons. Study outcomes and limitations: Researchers counted about 150 TCR beta chains as cytomegalovirus-associated. Under in vitro conditions, three CMV-associated chains were confirmed as specific for CMV antigens. It was assumed in the presence/absence analyses that sequencing depth was roughly uniform across donors.

This clone was recorded once. Its antigen is undetermined. This TCR derives from a woman younger than 45 in good health and CMV-seronegative. Sequencing was carried out using PBMCs. The V gene is TRBV11-2, the J gene TRBJ2-7; 7 nucleotides align to TRBD1. CDR3 amino acids: CASSLDHAGGYSYEQYF. CDR3 nucleotides: TGTGCCAGCAGCTTAGATCACGCAGGGGGATACTCCTACGAGCAGTACTTC. Based on the CDR3 plus reference TRBV11-2 and TRBJ2-7, the full variable domain is EAGVAQSPRYKIIEKRQSVAFWCNPISGHATLYWYQQILGQGPKLLIQFQNNGVVDDSQLPKDRFSAERLKGVDSTLKIQPAKLEDSAVYLCASSLDHAGGYSYEQYFGPGTRLTVT.